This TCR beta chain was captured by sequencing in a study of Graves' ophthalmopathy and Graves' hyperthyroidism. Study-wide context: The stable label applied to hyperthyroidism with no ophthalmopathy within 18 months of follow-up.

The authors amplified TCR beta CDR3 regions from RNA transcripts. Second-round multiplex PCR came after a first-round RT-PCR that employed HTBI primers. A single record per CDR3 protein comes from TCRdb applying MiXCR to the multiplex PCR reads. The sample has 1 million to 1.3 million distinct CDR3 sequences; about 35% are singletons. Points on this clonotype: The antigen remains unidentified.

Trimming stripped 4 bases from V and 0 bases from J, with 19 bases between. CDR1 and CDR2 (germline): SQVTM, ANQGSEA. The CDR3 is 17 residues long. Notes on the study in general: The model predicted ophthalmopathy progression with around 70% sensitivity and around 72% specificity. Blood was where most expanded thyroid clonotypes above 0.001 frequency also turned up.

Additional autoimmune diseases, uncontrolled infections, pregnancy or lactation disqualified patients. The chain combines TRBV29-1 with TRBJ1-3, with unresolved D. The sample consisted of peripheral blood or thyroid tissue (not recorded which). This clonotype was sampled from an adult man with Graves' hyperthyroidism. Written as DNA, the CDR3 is TGCAGCGTTGCACCCGAGTGGGGAACGAGCTCTGGAAACACCATATATTTT. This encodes CSVAPEWGTSSGNTIYF.